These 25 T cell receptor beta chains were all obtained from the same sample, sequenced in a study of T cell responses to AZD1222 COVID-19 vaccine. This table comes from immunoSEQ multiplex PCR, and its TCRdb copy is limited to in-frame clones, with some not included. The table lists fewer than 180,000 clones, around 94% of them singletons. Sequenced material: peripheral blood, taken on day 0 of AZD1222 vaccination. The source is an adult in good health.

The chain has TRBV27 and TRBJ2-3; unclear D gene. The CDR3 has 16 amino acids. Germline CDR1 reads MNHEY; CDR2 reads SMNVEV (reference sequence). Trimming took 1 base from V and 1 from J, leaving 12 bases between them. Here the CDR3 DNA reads TGTGCCAGCAGTTTATATACCCTTCCGGGCACAGATACGCAGTATTTT. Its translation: CASSLYTLPGTDTQYF.

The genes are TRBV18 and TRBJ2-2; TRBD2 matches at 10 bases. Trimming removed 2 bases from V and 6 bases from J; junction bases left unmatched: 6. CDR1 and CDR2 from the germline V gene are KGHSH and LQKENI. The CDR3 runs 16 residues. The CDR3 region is CASSPRSGRAPGELFF. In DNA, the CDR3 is TGTGCCAGCTCACCAAGAAGCGGGAGGGCGCCCGGGGAGCTGTTTTTT.

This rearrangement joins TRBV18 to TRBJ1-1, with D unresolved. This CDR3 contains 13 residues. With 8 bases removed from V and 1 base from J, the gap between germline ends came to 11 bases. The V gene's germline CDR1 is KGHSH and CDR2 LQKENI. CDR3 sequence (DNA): TGTGCCAGCGAAACTACAGAGAACACTGAAGCTTTCTTT. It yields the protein CASETTENTEAFF.

The CDR3 bases are TGTGCCAGCAGCCTCCGGGACCTCTCCTACAATGAGCAGTTCTTC. Its protein is CASSLRDLSYNEQFF. The chain employs TRBV3-1 (or the pseudogene TRBV3-2) and TRBJ2-1; possibly TRBD1 or TRBD2 for D (5 bases each). V dropped 4 bases and J dropped 0 bases, with 10 bases sitting between them. The V gene's germline CDR1 is LGHDT and CDR2 YNNKEL (reference sequence). The CDR3 contains 15 residues.

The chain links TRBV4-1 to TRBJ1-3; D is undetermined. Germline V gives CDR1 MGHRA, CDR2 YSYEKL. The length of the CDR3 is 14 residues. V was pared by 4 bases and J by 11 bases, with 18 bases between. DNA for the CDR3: TGCGCCAGCAGCCGCCGGGCAGACCGGGATCCCATATATTTT. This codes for CASSRRADRDPIYF.

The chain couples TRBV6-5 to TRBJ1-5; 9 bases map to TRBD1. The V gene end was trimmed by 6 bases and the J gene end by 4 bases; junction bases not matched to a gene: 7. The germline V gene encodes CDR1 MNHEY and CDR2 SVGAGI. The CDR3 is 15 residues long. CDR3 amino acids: CASSALTGGNQPQHF. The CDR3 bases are TGTGCCAGCAGCGCACTGACAGGGGGGAATCAGCCCCAGCATTTT.

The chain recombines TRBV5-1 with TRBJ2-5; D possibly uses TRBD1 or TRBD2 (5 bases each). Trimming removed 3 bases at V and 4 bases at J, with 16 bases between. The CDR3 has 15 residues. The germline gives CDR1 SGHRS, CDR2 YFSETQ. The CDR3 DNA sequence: TGCGCCAGCAGCTCAAAGTCGGGACGAGGAGAGACCCAGTACTTC. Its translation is CASSSKSGRGETQYF.

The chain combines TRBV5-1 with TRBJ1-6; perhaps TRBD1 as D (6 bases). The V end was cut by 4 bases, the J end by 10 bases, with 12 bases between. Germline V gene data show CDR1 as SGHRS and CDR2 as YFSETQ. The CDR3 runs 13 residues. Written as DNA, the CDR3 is TGCGCCAGCAGCGAGGGGGGGACCTCACCCCTCCACTTT. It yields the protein CASSEGGTSPLHF. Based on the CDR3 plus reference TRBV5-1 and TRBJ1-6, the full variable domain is KAGVTQTPRYLIKTRGQQVTLSCSPISGHRSVSWYQQTPGQGLQFLFEYFSETQRNKGNFPGRFSGRQFSNSRSEMNVSTLELGDSALYLCASSEGGTSPLHFGNGTRLTVT.

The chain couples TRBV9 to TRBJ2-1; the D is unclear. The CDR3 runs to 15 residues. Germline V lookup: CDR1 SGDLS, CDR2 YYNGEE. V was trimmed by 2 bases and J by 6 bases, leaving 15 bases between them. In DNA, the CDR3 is TGTGCCAGCAGCGTTAGAGAGAGCTACACCAATGAGCAGTTCTTC. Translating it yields CASSVRESYTNEQFF.

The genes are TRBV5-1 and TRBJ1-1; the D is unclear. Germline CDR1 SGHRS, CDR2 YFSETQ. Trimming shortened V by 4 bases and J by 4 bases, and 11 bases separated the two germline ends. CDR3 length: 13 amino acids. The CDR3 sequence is CASSPDGATEAFF. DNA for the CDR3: TGCGCCAGCAGCCCGGACGGAGCCACTGAAGCTTTCTTT.

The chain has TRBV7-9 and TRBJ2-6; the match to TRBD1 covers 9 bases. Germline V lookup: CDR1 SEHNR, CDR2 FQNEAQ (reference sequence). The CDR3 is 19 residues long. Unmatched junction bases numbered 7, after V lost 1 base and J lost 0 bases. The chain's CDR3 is CASSLGDRVWSSGANVLTF. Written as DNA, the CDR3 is TGTGCCAGCAGCTTAGGGGACAGGGTGTGGAGCTCTGGGGCCAACGTCCTGACTTTC.

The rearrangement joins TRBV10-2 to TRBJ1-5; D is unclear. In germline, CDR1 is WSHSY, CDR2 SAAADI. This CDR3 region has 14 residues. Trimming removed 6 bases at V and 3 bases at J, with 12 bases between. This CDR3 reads CASRSVQSNQPQHF. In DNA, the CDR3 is TGCGCCAGCAGATCGGTACAGTCCAATCAGCCCCAGCATTTT.

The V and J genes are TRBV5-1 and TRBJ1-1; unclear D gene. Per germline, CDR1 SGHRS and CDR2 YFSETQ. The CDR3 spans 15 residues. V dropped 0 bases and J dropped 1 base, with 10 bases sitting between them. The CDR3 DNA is TGCGCCAGCAGCTTGGTCGCGGGCCAGAACACTGAAGCTTTCTTT. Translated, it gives CASSLVAGQNTEAFF.

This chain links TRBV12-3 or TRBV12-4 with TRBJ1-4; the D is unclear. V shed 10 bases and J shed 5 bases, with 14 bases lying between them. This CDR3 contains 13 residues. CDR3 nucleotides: TGTGCCACCAAGGGAGAAACAAATGAAAAACTGTTTTTT. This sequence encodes CATKGETNEKLFF.

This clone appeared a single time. The CDR3 region has the DNA TGTGCCAGCAGCCCTATGGGTCCCTATGGCTACACCTTC. It is translated as CASSPMGPYGYTF. The chain uses TRBV4-2 and TRBJ1-2, with unresolved D. Trimming shortened V by 4 bases and J by 4 bases, and 10 bases separated the two germline ends. The CDR3 spans 13 residues. CDR1 is LGHNA, CDR2 YNFKEQ, per germline.

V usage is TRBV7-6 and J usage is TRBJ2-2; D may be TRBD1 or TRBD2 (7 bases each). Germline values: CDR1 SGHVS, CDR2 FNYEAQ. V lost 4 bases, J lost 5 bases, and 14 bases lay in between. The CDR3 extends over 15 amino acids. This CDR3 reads CASSSGGATTGELFF. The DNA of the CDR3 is TGTGCCAGCAGCTCAGGGGGGGCGACGACCGGGGAGCTGTTTTTT.

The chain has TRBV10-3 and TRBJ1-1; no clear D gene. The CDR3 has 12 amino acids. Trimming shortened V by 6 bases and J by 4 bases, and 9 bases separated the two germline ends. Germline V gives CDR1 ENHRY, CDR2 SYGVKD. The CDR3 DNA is TGTGCCATCAGCAGATCGATCACTGAAGCTTTCTTT. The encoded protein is CAISRSITEAFF.

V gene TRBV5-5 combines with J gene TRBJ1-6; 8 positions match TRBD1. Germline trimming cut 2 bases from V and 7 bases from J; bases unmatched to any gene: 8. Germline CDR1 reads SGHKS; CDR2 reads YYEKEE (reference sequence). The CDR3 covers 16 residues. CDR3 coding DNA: TGTGCCAGCAGCTTTGGTACGGGACAGGTGAATTCACCCCTCCACTTT. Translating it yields CASSFGTGQVNSPLHF.

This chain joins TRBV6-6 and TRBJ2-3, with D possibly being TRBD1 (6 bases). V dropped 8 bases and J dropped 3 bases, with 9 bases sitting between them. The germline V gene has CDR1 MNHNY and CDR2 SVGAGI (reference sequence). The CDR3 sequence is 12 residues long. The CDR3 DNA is TGTGCCAGCTCGAGGGGGACAGATACGCAGTATTTT. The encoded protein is CASSRGTDTQYF.

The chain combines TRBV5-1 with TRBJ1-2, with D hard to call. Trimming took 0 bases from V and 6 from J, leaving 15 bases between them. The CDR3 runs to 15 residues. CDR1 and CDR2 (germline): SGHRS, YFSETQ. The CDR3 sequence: CASSLVVGVGDGYTF. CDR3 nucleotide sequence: TGCGCCAGCAGCTTGGTGGTCGGGGTTGGTGATGGCTACACCTTC.

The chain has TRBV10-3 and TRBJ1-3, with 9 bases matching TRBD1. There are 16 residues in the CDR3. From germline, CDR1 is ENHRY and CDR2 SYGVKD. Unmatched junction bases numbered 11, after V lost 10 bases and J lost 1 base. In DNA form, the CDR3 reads TGTGCCACCCGGATTACAGGGGGCCTATCTGGAAACACCATATATTTT. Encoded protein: CATRITGGLSGNTIYF.

The CDR3 DNA follows: TGTGCCAGCAGTCTCTCCTCTAGCGGGTATGCCTTAGGTGAGCAGTACGTC. Translation: CASSLSSSGYALGEQYV. The rearrangement joins TRBV2 to TRBJ2-7; 8 bases line up with TRBD2. Germline CDR1 and CDR2: SNHLY and FYNNEI. V was pared by 5 bases and J by 7 bases, with 19 bases of the junction left unmatched. This CDR3 has 17 residues.

The chain's CDR3 is CASSISLMWGQPQHF. The CDR3 DNA follows: TGTGCCAGTAGTATCAGCCTGATGTGGGGGCAGCCCCAGCATTTT. The genes are TRBV19 and TRBJ1-5; a weak D match, TRBD1 (5 bases). Trimming took off 3 bases at V and 7 bases at J, with 16 bases between the two ends. Germline CDR1 is LNHDA and CDR2 is SQIVND (reference sequence). CDR3 length equals 15 residues.

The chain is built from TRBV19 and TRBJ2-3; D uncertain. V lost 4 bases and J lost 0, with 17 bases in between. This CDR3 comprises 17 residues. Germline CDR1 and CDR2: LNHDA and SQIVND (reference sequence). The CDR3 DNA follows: TGTGCCAGTAGTAACCCGTTCGGGTGGGCTAGCACAGATACGCAGTATTTT. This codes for CASSNPFGWASTDTQYF. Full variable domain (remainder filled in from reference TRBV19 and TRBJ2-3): DGGITQSPKYLFRKEGQNVTLSCEQNLNHDAMYWYRQDPGQGLRLIYYSQIVNDFQKGDIAEGYSVSREKKESFPLTVTSAQKNPTAFYLCASSNPFGWASTDTQYFGPGTRLTVL.

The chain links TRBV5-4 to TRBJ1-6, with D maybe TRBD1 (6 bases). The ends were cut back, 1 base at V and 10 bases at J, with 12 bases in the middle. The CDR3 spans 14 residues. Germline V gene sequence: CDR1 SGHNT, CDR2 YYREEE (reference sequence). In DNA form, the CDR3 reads TGTGCCAGCAGCTTGAAACCAGGACAGTCACCCCTCCACTTT. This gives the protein CASSLKPGQSPLHF.